One sample yielded the 32 T cell receptor beta chains listed below, sequenced in a study of beta chain features in type 1 diabetes. Investigators reverse transcribed all isolated RNA, so they sequenced expressed TCRB transcripts. The repertoire was sequenced with immunoSEQ multiplex PCR; TCRdb's copy has only in-frame clones and lacks some. The table includes about 400,000 clones, around 13% detected once. The sample consisted of naive CD4+ T cells from blood. These receptors were collected from a man aged 18 to 30 in good health.

The chain couples TRBV29-1 to TRBJ2-7, with D tentatively TRBD1 (6 bases). Germline lookup yields CDR1 SQVTM and CDR2 ANQGSEA. This CDR3 is built from 13 residues. V lost 7 bases and J 6 bases, leaving 19 bases between the germline ends. In nucleotides, the CDR3 is TGCAGCGGCTCGCCGGGACAATCTTCCGAGCAGTACTTC. It yields the protein CSGSPGQSSEQYF.

This clone was observed a few times. The V and J genes are TRBV18 and TRBJ2-7; D may be TRBD2 (5 bases). Germline values: CDR1 KGHSH, CDR2 LQKENI. The CDR3 extends over 14 amino acids. Trimming cost V 1 base and J 3 bases, with 10 bases left between them. The CDR3 protein is CASSPRDAGYEQYF. CDR3 sequence (DNA): TGTGCCAGCTCACCACGCGACGCGGGCTACGAGCAGTACTTC.

The chain combines TRBV5-6 with TRBJ2-3; the match to TRBD2 covers 13 bases. Germline CDR1 and CDR2: SGHDT and YYEEEE. The CDR3 spans 17 residues. Unmatched junction bases numbered 5, after V lost 4 bases and J lost 0 bases. CDR3 coding DNA: TGTGCCAGCAGCAGGACTAGCGGGGGAGCTAGCACAGATACGCAGTATTTT. Protein product: CASSRTSGGASTDTQYF.

For the CDR3, the DNA is TGTGCCAGCAGCAGGGGTGCGGACACCGGGGAGCTGTTTTTT. Its translation: CASSRGADTGELFF. The chain is built from TRBV6-4 and TRBJ2-2; a weak D match, TRBD1 (6 bases). CDR3 length: 14 residues. Germline CDR1 is MRHNA and CDR2 is SNTAGT. V was clipped by 6 bases and J by 3 bases, with 11 bases between them.

The table lists this clone with a few counts. This rearrangement joins TRBV5-6 to TRBJ2-3; TRBD2 matches at 7 bases. J gave up 6 bases and V 0 bases, and 1 base lay outside the gene matches. CDR3 length equals 13 residues. Germline CDR1 reads SGHDT; CDR2 reads YYEEEE. The CDR3 sequence is CASSLVGGDTQYF. In nucleotides, the CDR3 is TGTGCCAGCAGCTTGGTCGGGGGGGATACGCAGTATTTT. Filled out from reference TRBV5-6 and TRBJ2-3, the complete variable domain reads DAGVTQSPTHLIKTRGQQVTLRCSPKSGHDTVSWYQQALGQGPQFIFQYYEEEERQRGNFPDRFSGHQFPNYSSELNVNALLLGDSALYLCASSLVGGDTQYFGPGTRLTVL.

The chain recombines TRBV6-5 with TRBJ2-7; D possibly corresponds to TRBD1 (5 bases). V lost 0 bases, J lost 6 bases, and 12 bases lay in between. Germline values: CDR1 MNHEY, CDR2 SVGAGI. The CDR3 extends over 14 amino acids. CDR3 sequence reads: CASSYSNRRSEQYF. The CDR3 DNA follows: TGTGCCAGCAGTTACTCGAACAGGCGAAGCGAGCAGTACTTC.

This clone was seen more than once but under ten times. This chain uses TRBV29-1 with TRBJ2-3; weak D call: TRBD2 (6 bases). The V gene's germline CDR1 is SQVTM and CDR2 ANQGSEA. Between the trimmed V and J ends, which lost 2 bases and 2 bases, there was a span of 14 bases. The CDR3 length is 15 residues. CDR3 sequence (DNA): TGCAGCGTTGAACCGGGCGGGATCTTCACAGATACGCAGTATTTT. As protein: CSVEPGGIFTDTQYF.

This clone was counted between two and nine times. This chain joins TRBV7-9 and TRBJ2-3; 7 nucleotides match TRBD2. The CDR3 covers 12 residues. Trimming removed 11 bases from V and 0 bases from J; junction bases left unmatched: 2. Germline V lookup: CDR1 SEHNR, CDR2 FQNEAQ (reference sequence). The CDR3 spells CAPGGSTDTQYF. CDR3 in DNA: TGTGCCCCCGGGGGGAGCACAGATACGCAGTATTTT.

This clone appeared a few times. The V gene is TRBV11-1, the J gene TRBJ2-3, with TRBD2 matching 11 bases. Trimming removed 3 bases from V and 4 bases from J; junction bases left unmatched: 9. In germline, CDR1 is SGHAT, CDR2 FQDESV (reference sequence). This CDR3 has 17 amino acids. The CDR3 protein is CASSFGLAGLSPDTQYF. CDR3 DNA: TGTGCCAGCAGCTTCGGACTAGCGGGTCTCTCGCCAGATACGCAGTATTTT.

The V gene is TRBV2, the J gene TRBJ1-2; D gene ambiguous. This CDR3 is 14 amino acids long. CDR1 is SNHLY, CDR2 FYNNEI, per germline. V lost 0 bases, J lost 7 bases, and 12 bases lay in between. In nucleotides, the CDR3 is TGTGCCAGCAGTGAAGCAGTCCGGGGAGGTGGCTACACCTTC. Protein product: CASSEAVRGGGYTF.

V is TRBV5-1 and J is TRBJ2-1; 10 positions match TRBD2. This CDR3 comprises 16 residues. Per the germline V gene, CDR1 is SGHRS and CDR2 is YFSETQ. V was pared by 4 bases and J by 3 bases, with 7 bases of the junction left unmatched. CDR3 region: CASSPAPSGGYNEQFF. CDR3 nucleotide sequence: TGCGCCAGCAGCCCGGCGCCTAGCGGGGGCTACAATGAGCAGTTCTTC.

In its sample, this clone was seen a few times. CDR3 residues: CASRAPGLPIYEQYF. The CDR3 DNA reads as TGTGCCAGCAGGGCTCCGGGACTTCCAATCTACGAGCAGTACTTC. The chain is built from TRBV6-5 and TRBJ2-7, with TRBD2 as a possible D gene (6 bases). The CDR3 loop spans 15 amino acids. The germline V gene encodes CDR1 MNHEY and CDR2 SVGAGI. Trimming removed 6 bases from V and 3 bases from J, with 18 bases in between.

Only a few counts were recorded for this clone. The J gene is TRBJ2-7, the V gene TRBV7-9; maybe TRBD2 (5 bases). The CDR3 totals 11 residues. V was shortened by 8 bases and J by 2 bases, with 7 bases between the two germline ends. Germline CDR1 is SEHNR and CDR2 is FQNEAQ (reference sequence). The CDR3 sequence is CASGGTYEQYF. DNA of the CDR3: TGTGCCAGCGGAGGTACCTACGAGCAGTACTTC.

This clone has a handful of counts. The chain has TRBV5-6 and TRBJ2-5, with 7 bases that match TRBD2. The length of the CDR3 is 13 residues. V shed 4 bases, J shed 3 bases, and the junction held 3 bases outside the gene matches. CDR1 is SGHDT and CDR2 is YYEEEE in the germline V gene. CDR3 sequence (DNA): TGTGCCAGCAGCCCCCTAGCGGAAGAGACCCAGTACTTC. Protein sequence: CASSPLAEETQYF.

The chain joins TRBV4-2 to TRBJ2-1; D is perhaps TRBD2 (7 bases). Germline CDR1 reads LGHNA; CDR2 reads YNFKEQ. CDR3 size: 14 residues. V lost 0 bases, J lost 6 bases, and 9 bases lay in between. The CDR3 sequence is CASSQDGGPNEQFF. DNA of the CDR3: TGTGCCAGCAGCCAAGACGGGGGGCCCAATGAGCAGTTCTTC.

V is TRBV27 and J is TRBJ2-5; D may be TRBD1 (6 bases). Germline V gene lookup returns CDR1 MNHEY and CDR2 SMNVEV (reference sequence). The germline V and J ends were trimmed by 3 bases and 3 bases, with 11 bases remaining between them. The CDR3 contains 14 residues. The CDR3 protein is CASSFMSGEETQYF. The CDR3 DNA reads as TGTGCCAGCAGTTTCATGTCAGGGGAAGAGACCCAGTACTTC.

This clone showed up just a few times. The chain has TRBV6-5 and TRBJ1-1; D gene uncertain. V lost 7 bases to trimming and J lost 8 bases, with 17 bases between them. The CDR3 extends over 13 amino acids. Germline values: CDR1 MNHEY, CDR2 SVGAGI. The CDR3 reads CASTPGRVGEAFF. The CDR3 DNA reads as TGTGCCAGCACCCCCGGGAGGGTGGGAGAAGCTTTCTTT.

The sample holds a few counts of this clone. J is TRBJ1-1 and V is TRBV6-5, with D possibly matching TRBD1 (5 bases). This CDR3 is 13 amino acids long. V lost 5 bases and J lost 4, with 11 bases in between. CDR1 and CDR2 from the germline V gene are MNHEY and SVGAGI. Here the CDR3 reads CASSRGTFTEAFF. Written as DNA, the CDR3 is TGTGCCAGCAGTAGAGGGACTTTCACTGAAGCTTTCTTT.

This clone was detected only a few times. V is TRBV27 and J is TRBJ2-1; no reliable D call. The CDR3 is 12 amino acids. Germline lookup yields CDR1 MNHEY and CDR2 SMNVEV (reference sequence). V was cut by 6 bases and J by 3 bases, with 6 bases left in between. CDR3 bases: TGTGCCAGCAGGCAGAACTACAATGAGCAGTTCTTC. Residues: CASRQNYNEQFF.

CDR3 region: CASSHILSGTGHYEQYF. The DNA for the CDR3 is TGTGCCAGCAGCCACATACTGTCCGGGACAGGGCACTACGAGCAGTACTTC. This chain connects TRBV11-2 to TRBJ2-7; 9 nucleotides line up with TRBD1. There are 17 residues in the CDR3. Looked up from germline, CDR1 is SGHAT and CDR2 is FQNNGV. The V gene end was trimmed by 5 bases and the J gene end by 3 bases; junction bases not matched to a gene: 14.

Comment on this clone: Additional DNA sequences in this sample encode the identical CDR3. V gene TRBV9 combines with J gene TRBJ2-3, with 9 bases lining up with TRBD2. V trimming: 3 bases; J trimming: 2 bases; junction bases outside the gene matches: 4. CDR1 SGDLS and CDR2 YYNGEE come from the germline V gene. CDR3 length: 15 residues. The CDR3 coding sequence is TGTGCCAGCAGCGCCAGCGGGAGGTCCACAGATACGCAGTATTTT. Its protein product is CASSASGRSTDTQYF.

This clone was seen more than once but under ten times. This chain joins TRBV29-1 and TRBJ2-7; the match to TRBD1 covers 10 bases. The CDR3 covers 15 residues. CDR1 and CDR2 from the germline V gene are SQVTM and ANQGSEA. Unmatched junction bases numbered 10, after V lost 5 bases and J lost 3 bases. CDR3 in DNA: TGCAGCGTTCAGGGACAGGGGTTTGGGTACTACGAGCAGTACTTC. Translation: CSVQGQGFGYYEQYF.

Comments on this clone: In the same sample, other DNA sequences code for this CDR3. This rearrangement joins TRBV5-1 to TRBJ2-1, with 14 positions matching TRBD2. The CDR3 is 15 residues long. The J segment lost 6 bases and the V segment lost 3 bases, leaving 2 bases of the junction unmatched. Germline V gene data show CDR1 as SGHRS and CDR2 as YFSETQ. The CDR3 here is CASSSGTSGSNEQFF. The CDR3 DNA sequence: TGCGCCAGCAGCTCCGGGACTAGCGGGAGCAATGAGCAGTTCTTC.

This rearrangement joins TRBV18 to TRBJ1-2; no clear D. The CDR3 spans 16 residues. CDR1 and CDR2 from the germline V gene are KGHSH and LQKENI. V dropped 0 bases and J dropped 4 bases, with 15 bases sitting between them. The CDR3 protein is CASSPPARKVGYGYTF. The CDR3, as DNA: TGTGCCAGCTCACCACCGGCCCGCAAAGTTGGCTATGGCTACACCTTC.

This chain joins TRBV6-6 and TRBJ2-7, with D hard to call. Looked up from germline, CDR1 is MNHNY and CDR2 is SVGAGI (reference sequence). This CDR3 comprises 13 residues. V lost 2 bases and J lost 0, with 5 bases in between. Written as DNA, the CDR3 is TGTGCCAGCAGTTACGGCACCTCCTACGAGCAGTACTTC. Translation: CASSYGTSYEQYF.

The rearrangement uses TRBV27 and TRBJ2-7, with D possibly TRBD2 on 5 matching bases. The CDR3 length is 11 residues. The germline CDR1 and CDR2 sequences are MNHEY and SMNVEV (reference sequence). Trimming cost V 11 bases and J 5 bases, with 13 bases left between them. In DNA, the CDR3 is TGTGCCGCCGGGGTCCGGCACGAGCAGTACTTC. Its translation is CAAGVRHEQYF.

The V call is TRBV30, the J call TRBJ1-6; maybe TRBD1 (5 bases). CDR3 size: 13 residues. Germline-derived CDR1 and CDR2 are GTSNPN and SVGIG (reference sequence). With 2 bases removed from V and 13 bases from J, the gap between germline ends came to 15 bases. Written as DNA, the CDR3 is TGTGCCTGGAGTACAGGCCCGGTCAGGCCCCTCCACTTT. Residues: CAWSTGPVRPLHF.

CDR3 nucleotide sequence: TGTGCCAGCAGCCCCCGTAATCAGCCCCAGCATTTT. This gives the protein CASSPRNQPQHF. This chain uses TRBV7-2 with TRBJ1-5, with D uncertain. Germline values: CDR1 SGHTA, CDR2 FQGNSA. This CDR3 comprises 12 residues. V dropped 5 bases and J dropped 4 bases, with 6 bases sitting between them.

This clone showed up just a few times. J is TRBJ2-2 and V is TRBV7-3; 8 nucleotides align to TRBD2. Germline lookup yields CDR1 SGHTA and CDR2 FQGTGA. With 5 bases clipped from V and 5 bases from J, the junction kept 10 bases outside the gene matches. The CDR3 totals 16 residues. CDR3 sequence: CASSPKASGGTGELFF. The DNA for the CDR3 is TGTGCCAGCAGCCCTAAAGCCAGCGGGGGTACCGGGGAGCTGTTTTTT.

The chain links TRBV11-3 to TRBJ2-1; 11 bases align to TRBD2. The trim removed 5 bases at V and 3 bases at J, leaving 3 bases unmatched. Germline values: CDR1 SGHNT, CDR2 YENEEA. The CDR3 consists of 15 residues. CDR3 bases: TGTGCCAGCAGCCCACTAGCGGGGGACTACAATGAGCAGTTCTTC. This encodes CASSPLAGDYNEQFF.

The rearrangement uses TRBV6-1 and TRBJ2-7, with a weak D call TRBD2 (6 bases). The V end lost 3 bases, the J end lost 5 bases, and 14 bases lay between the germline ends. There are 14 residues in the CDR3. CDR1 and CDR2 from the germline V gene are MNHNS and SASEGT. CDR3 nucleotides: TGTGCCAGCAGTGATAATACTAGCAGCGACGAGCAGTACTTC. Protein sequence: CASSDNTSSDEQYF.

This clone was counted a single time. This chain joins TRBV6-5 and TRBJ2-5; 9 bases are shared with TRBD1. The ends lost 6 bases at V and 5 bases at J; junction bases unmatched: 7. The germline CDR1 and CDR2 sequences are MNHEY and SVGAGI. The CDR3 runs 14 residues. Written as DNA, the CDR3 is TGTGCCAGCAGGGTGACAGGGGGAATTGAGACCCAGTACTTC. Its protein product is CASRVTGGIETQYF.